This T cell receptor (beta chain) derives from a study of cytomegalovirus exposure and HLA in healthy donors. The PCR made use of 60 Vbeta and 13 Jbeta primers. Sequenced by immunoSEQ multiplex PCR; TCRdb stores in-frame clones only, minus some. The sample consists of approximately 160,000 clones, approximately 70% of them appearing once. Germline V lookup: CDR1 SEHNR, CDR2 FQNEAQ (reference sequence). CDR3 length equals 15 residues. V shed 4 bases and J 3 bases; nucleotides not matched to a gene: 5. This clonotype was obtained from a woman aged 40 to 50 in good health and CMV-seropositive. V usage is TRBV7-9 and J usage is TRBJ2-3; 9 bases map to TRBD1. Sequences were obtained from PBMCs. The chain's CDR3 is CASSSPGTGTDTQYF. The DNA for the CDR3 is TGTGCCAGCAGCTCACCCGGGACAGGGACAGATACGCAGTATTTT.